In its sample, the clone carrying this TCR beta chain was seen a few times. Its matching antigen is unknown. Measured with immunoSEQ multiplex PCR; TCRdb has only the in-frame clones, and not every one. This sample carries 9,500 to 10,000 clones, about four fifths of them seen once, and the ten largest clones take about 5%. These data are taken from a study of immune evolution from preneoplasia to lung adenocarcinoma. Points from the study as a whole: Normal lung had highest clonality; later lesions appeared denser, more diverse. Top clone frequencies peaked in normal lung, apparently declining through invasive adenocarcinoma.

Resections took place in Japan or China from the mid-2010s to the late 2010s. Each case's diagnosis was confirmed by two pathologists on H&E. The CDR3 loop spans 14 amino acids. V gave up 0 bases and J gave up 7 bases, with 10 bases separating them. Germline V lookup: CDR1 ENHRY, CDR2 SYGVKD. The chain is built from TRBV10-3 and TRBJ1-5, with D tentatively TRBD1 (5 bases). The receptor comes from a person aged 65 to 85 with lung adenocarcinoma. Some clones in this sample may be carry-over from other donors' samples. Specimen: FFPE minimally invasive lung adenocarcinoma tissue. The CDR3 DNA follows: TGTGCCATCAGTGAGTCGAGGGGCGGGCAGCCCCAGCATTTT. It encodes CAISESRGGQPQHF.